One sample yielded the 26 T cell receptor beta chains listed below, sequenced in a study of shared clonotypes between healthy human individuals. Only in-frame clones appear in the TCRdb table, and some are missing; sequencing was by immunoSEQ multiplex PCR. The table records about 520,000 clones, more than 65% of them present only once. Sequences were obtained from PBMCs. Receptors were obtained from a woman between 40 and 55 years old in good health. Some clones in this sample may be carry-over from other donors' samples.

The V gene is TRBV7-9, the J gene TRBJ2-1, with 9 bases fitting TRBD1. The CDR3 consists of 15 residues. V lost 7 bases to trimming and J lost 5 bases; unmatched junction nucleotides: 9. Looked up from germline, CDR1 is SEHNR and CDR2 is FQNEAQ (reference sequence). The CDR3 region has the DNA TGTGCCAGCACCCCCGGACAGGGGAGTGACAATGAGCAGTTCTTC. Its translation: CASTPGQGSDNEQFF.

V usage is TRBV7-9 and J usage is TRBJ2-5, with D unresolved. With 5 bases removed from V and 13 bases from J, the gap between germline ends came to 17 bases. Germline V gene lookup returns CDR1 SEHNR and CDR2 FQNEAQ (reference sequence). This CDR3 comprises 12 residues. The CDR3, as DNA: TGTGCCAGCAGCCCAGGACCCCCGCCGGTGTACTTC. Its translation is CASSPGPPPVYF.

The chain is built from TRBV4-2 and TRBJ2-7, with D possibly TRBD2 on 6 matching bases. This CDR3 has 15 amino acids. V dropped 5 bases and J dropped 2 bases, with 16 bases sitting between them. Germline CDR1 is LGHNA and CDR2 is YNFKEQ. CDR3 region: CASSYRAGGAYEQYF. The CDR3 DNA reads TGTGCCAGCAGCTATAGAGCGGGTGGGGCCTACGAGCAGTACTTC.

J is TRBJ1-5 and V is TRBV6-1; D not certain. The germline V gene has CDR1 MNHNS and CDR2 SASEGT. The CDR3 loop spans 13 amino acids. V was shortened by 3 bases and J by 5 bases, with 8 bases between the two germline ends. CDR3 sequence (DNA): TGTGCCAGCAGTGATGGTCCCGATCAGCCCCAGCATTTT. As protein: CASSDGPDQPQHF.

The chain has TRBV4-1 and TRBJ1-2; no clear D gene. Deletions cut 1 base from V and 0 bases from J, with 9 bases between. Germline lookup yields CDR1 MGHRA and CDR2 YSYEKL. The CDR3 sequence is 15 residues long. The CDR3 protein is CASSQASQSNYGYTF. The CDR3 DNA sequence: TGCGCCAGCAGCCAAGCCAGCCAATCTAACTATGGCTACACCTTC.

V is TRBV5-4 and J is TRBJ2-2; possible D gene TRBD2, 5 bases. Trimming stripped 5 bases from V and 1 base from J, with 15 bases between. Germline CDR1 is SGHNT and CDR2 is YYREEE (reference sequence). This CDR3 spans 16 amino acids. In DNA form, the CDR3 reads TGTGCCAGCAGTGAGGGTCTACCAGGGAACACCGGGGAGCTGTTTTTT. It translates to CASSEGLPGNTGELFF.

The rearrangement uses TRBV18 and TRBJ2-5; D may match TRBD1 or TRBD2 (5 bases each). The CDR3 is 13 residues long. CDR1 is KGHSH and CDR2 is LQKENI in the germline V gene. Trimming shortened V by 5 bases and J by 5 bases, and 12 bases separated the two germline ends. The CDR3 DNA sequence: TGTGCCAGCTCATCGGGGCAGCTGGAGACCCAGTACTTC. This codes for CASSSGQLETQYF.

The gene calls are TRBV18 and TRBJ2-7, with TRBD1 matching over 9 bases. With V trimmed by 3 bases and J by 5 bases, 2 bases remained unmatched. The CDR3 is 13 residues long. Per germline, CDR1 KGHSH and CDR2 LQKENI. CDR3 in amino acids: CASSPDRGNEQYF. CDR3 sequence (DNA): TGTGCCAGCTCACCGGACAGGGGCAACGAGCAGTACTTC.

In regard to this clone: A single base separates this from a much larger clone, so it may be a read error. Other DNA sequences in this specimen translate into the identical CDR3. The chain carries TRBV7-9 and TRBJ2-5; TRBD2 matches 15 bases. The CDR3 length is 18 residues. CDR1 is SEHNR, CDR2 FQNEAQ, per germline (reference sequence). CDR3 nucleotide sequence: TGTGCCAGCAGCTTAGGGACTAGCGGGAGGGCCCGGCAAGAGACCCAATACTTC. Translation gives CASSLGTSGRARQETQYF. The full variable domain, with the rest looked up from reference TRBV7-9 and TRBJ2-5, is DTGVSQNPRHKITKRGQNVTFRCDPISEHNRLYWYRQTLGQGPEFLTYFQNEAQLEKSRLLSDRFSAERPKGSFSTLEIQRTEQGDSAMYLCASSLGTSGRARQETQYFGPGTRLLVL.

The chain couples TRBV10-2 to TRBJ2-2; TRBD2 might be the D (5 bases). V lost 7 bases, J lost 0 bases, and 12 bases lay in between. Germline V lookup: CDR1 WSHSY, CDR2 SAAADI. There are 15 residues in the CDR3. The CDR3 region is CASIRERPNTGELFF. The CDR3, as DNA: TGCGCCAGCATTAGGGAGCGGCCGAACACCGGGGAGCTGTTTTTT.

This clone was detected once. The CDR3 region has the DNA TGCAGCGTTGAAGGGACACCTCAAGAGACCCAGTACTTC. Translating gives CSVEGTPQETQYF. The J gene is TRBJ2-5, the V gene TRBV29-1; a weak D match, TRBD1 (5 bases). CDR1 is SQVTM and CDR2 is ANQGSEA in the germline V gene. V dropped 1 base and J dropped 2 bases, with 8 bases sitting between them. There are 13 residues in the CDR3.

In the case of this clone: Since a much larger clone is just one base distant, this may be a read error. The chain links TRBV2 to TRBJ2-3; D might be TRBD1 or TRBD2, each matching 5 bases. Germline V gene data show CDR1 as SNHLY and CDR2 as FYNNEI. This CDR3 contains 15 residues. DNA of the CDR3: TGTGCCAGCAGCGAGGGGCAGGGTCGGTTTGATATGCAGTATTTT. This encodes CASSEGQGRFDMQYF.

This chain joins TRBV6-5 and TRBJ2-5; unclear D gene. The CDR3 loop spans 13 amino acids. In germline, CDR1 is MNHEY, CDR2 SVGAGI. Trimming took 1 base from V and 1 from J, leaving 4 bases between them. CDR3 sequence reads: CASSYFGQETQYF. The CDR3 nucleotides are TGTGCCAGCAGTTACTTCGGCCAAGAGACCCAGTACTTC.

The CDR3 protein is CATLGLVGYNEQFF. For the CDR3, the DNA is TGCGCCACCCTGGGACTAGTAGGCTACAATGAGCAGTTCTTC. V and J are TRBV10-2 and TRBJ2-1; TRBD2 matches at 8 bases. From germline, CDR1 is WSHSY and CDR2 SAAADI. This CDR3 contains 14 residues. V lost 10 bases to trimming and J lost 3 bases; unmatched junction nucleotides: 8.

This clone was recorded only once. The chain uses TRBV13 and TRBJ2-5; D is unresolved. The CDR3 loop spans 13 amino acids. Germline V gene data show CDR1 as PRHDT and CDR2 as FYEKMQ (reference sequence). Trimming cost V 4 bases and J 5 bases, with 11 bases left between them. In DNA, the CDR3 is TGTGCCAGCAGCTCCACCCACAAGGAGACCCAGTACTTC. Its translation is CASSSTHKETQYF.

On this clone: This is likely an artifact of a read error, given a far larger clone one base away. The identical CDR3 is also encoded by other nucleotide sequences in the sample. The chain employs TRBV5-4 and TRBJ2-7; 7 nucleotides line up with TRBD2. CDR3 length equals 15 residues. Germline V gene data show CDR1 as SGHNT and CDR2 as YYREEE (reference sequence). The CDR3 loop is CASSSPGLSSYEQYF. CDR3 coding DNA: TGTGCCAGCAGCTCCCCGGGACTATCCTCCTACGAGCAGTATTTC.

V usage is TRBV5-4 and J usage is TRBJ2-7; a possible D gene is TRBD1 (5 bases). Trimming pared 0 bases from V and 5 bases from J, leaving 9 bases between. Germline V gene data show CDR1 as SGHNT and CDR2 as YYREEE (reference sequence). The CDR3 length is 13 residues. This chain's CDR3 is CASSLDPGNEQYF. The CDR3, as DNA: TGTGCCAGCAGCTTGGACCCAGGGAACGAGCAGTACTTC.

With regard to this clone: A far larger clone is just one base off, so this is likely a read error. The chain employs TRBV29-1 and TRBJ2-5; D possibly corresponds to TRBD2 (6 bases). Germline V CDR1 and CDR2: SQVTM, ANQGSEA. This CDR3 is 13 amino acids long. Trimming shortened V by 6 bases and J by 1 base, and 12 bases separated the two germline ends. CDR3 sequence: CSVGGWTQETQYF. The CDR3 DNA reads TGCAGCGTGGGGGGTTGGACCCAAGAGACCCAGTACTTC.

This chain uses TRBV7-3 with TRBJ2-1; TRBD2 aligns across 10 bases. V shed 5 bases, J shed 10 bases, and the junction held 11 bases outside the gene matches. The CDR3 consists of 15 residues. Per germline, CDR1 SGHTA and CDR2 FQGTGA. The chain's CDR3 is CASSPGIAGGREQFF. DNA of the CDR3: TGTGCCAGCAGCCCCGGTATAGCGGGAGGCCGGGAGCAGTTCTTC. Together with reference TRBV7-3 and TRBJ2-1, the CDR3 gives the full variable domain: GAGVSQTPSNKVTEKGKYVELRCDPISGHTALYWYRQSLGQGPEFLIYFQGTGAADDSGLPNDRFFAVRPEGSVSTLKIQRTERGDSAVYLCASSPGIAGGREQFFGPGTRLTVL.

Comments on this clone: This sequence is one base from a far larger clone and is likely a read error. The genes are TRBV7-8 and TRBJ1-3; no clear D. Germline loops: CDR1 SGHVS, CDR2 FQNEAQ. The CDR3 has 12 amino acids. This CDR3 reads CVSSAAGNTIYF. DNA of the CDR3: TGTGTCAGCAGCGCAGCTGGAAACACCATATATTTT. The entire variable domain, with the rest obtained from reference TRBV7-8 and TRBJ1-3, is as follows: GAGVSQSPRYKVAKRGQDVALRCDPISGHVSLFWYQQALGQGPEFLTYFQNEAQLDKSGLPSDRFFAERPEGSVSTLKIQRTQQEDSAVYLCVSSAAGNTIYFGEGSWLTVV.

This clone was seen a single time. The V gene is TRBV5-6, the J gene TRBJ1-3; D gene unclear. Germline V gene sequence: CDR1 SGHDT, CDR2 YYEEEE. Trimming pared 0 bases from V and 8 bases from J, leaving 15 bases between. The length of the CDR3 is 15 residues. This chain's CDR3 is CASSLVSLFRDTIYF. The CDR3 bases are TGTGCCAGCAGCTTGGTCTCCCTTTTTAGGGACACCATATATTTT.

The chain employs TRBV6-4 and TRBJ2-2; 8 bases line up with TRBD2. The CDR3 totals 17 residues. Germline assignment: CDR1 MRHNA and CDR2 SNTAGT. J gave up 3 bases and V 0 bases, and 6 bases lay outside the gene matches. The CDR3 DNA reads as TGTGCCAGCAGTGACTCGACGGCGGGAGGAGACACCGGGGAGCTGTTTTTT. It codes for CASSDSTAGGDTGELFF.

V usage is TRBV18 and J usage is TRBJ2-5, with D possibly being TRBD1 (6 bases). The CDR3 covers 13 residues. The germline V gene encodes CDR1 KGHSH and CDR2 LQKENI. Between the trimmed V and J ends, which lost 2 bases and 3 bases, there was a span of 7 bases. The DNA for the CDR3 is TGTGCCAGCTCACCAAGGACAGAAGAGACCCAGTACTTC. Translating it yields CASSPRTEETQYF.

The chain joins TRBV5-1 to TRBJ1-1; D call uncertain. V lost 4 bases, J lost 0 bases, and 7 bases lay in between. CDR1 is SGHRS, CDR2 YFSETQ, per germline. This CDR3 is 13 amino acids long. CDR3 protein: CASSKEMNTEAFF. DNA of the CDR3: TGCGCCAGCAGCAAAGAGATGAACACTGAAGCTTTCTTT. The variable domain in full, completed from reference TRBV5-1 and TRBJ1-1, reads KAGVTQTPRYLIKTRGQQVTLSCSPISGHRSVSWYQQTPGQGLQFLFEYFSETQRNKGNFPGRFSGRQFSNSRSEMNVSTLELGDSALYLCASSKEMNTEAFFGQGTRLTVV.

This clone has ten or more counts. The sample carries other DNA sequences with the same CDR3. In nucleotides, the CDR3 is TGTGCCAGCAGCAGTGACATGGGCGGGGGGCAGTTCTTC. Its translation is CASSSDMGGGQFF. The chain carries TRBV7-9 and TRBJ2-1; 7 bases agree with TRBD2. The CDR3 sequence is 13 residues long. Trimming cost V 5 bases and J 12 bases; bases outside gene matches: 10. The germline gives CDR1 SEHNR, CDR2 FQNEAQ (reference sequence).

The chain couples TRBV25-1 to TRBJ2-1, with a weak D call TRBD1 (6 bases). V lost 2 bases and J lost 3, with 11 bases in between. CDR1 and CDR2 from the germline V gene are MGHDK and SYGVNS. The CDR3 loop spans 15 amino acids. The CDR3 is CASSETIGGYNEQFF. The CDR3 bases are TGTGCCAGCAGTGAAACCATAGGGGGCTACAATGAGCAGTTCTTC.